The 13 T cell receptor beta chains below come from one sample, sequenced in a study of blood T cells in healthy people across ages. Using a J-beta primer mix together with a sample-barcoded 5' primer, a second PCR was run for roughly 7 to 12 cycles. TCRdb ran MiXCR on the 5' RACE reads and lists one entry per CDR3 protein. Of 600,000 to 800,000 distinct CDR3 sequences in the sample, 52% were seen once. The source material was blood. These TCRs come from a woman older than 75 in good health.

CDR3 in DNA: TGTGCCAGCAGTCCTTCTCTCGGGACTAGCGGGGCCAACGTCCTGACTTTC. It translates to CASSPSLGTSGANVLTF. The chain couples TRBV6-2 or TRBV6-3 to TRBJ2-6; 9 nucleotides align to TRBD2. Germline V gene lookup returns CDR1 MNHEY and CDR2 SVGEGT. Trimming at V came to 5 bases and at J to 4 bases, leaving 9 bases not matched to a gene. The CDR3 runs to 17 residues.

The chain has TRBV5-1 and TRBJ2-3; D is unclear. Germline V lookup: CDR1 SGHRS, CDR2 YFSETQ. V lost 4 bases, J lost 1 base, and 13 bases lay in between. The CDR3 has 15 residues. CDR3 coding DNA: TGCGCCAGCAGCGTCCAGGCGTCCGGCACAGATACGCAGTATTTT. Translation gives CASSVQASGTDTQYF.

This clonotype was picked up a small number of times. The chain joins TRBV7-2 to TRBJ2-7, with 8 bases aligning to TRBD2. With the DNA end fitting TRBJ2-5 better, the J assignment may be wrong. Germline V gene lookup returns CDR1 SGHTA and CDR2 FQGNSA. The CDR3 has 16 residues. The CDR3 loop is CASSLAPAGGRKTQYF. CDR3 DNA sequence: TGTGCCAGCAGCTTAGCCCCGGCGGGAGGCAGAAAGACCCAGTACTTC.

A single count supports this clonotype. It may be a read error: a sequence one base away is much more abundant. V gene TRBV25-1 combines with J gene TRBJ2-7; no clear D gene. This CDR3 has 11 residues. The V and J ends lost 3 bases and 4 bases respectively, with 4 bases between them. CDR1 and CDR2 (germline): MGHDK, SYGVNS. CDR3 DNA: TGTGCCAGCAGTGATATGTACGAGCAGTACTTC. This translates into CASSDMYEQYF.

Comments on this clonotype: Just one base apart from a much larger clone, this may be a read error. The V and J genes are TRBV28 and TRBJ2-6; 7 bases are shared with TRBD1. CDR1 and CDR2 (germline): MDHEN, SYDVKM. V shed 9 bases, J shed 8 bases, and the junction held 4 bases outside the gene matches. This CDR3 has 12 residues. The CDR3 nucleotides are TGTGCCAGTCAACAGGGGACCAACGTCCTGACTTTC. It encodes CASQQGTNVLTF.

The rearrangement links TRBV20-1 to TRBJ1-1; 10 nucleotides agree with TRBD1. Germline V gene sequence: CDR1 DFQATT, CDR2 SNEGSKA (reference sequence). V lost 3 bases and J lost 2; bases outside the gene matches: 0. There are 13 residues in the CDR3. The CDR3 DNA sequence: TGCAGTGCTAGGACAGGGGGCAACACTGAAGCTTTCTTT. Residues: CSARTGGNTEAFF.

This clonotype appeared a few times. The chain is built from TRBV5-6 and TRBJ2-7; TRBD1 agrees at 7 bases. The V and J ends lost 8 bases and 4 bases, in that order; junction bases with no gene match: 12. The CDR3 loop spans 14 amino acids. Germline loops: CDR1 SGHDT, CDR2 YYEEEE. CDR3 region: CASSKGQRIYEQYF. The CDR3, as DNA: TGTGCCAGTTCGAAGGGACAGCGGATTTACGAGCAGTACTTC.

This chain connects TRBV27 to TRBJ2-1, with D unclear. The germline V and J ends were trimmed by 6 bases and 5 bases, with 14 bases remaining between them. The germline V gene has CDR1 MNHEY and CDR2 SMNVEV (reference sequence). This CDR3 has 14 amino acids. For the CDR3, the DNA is TGTGCCAGCAGGCTTGGGCCTGCAAACAATGAGCAGTTCTTC. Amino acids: CASRLGPANNEQFF.

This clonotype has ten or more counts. The DNA for the CDR3 is TGCGCCAGCAGACTAGCGGGTTCTTCCTACGAGCAGTACTTC. Its translation: CASRLAGSSYEQYF. This chain joins TRBV5-1 and TRBJ2-7, with 9 bases matching TRBD2. CDR1 and CDR2 (germline): SGHRS, YFSETQ. The CDR3 is 14 amino acids. V was clipped by 5 bases and J by 1 base; unmatched bases: 4.

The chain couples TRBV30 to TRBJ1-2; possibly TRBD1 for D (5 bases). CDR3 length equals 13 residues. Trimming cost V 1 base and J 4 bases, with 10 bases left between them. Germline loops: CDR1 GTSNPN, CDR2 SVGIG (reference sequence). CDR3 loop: CAWSGDDLYGYTF. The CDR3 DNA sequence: TGTGCCTGGAGTGGGGACGATCTCTATGGCTACACCTTC.

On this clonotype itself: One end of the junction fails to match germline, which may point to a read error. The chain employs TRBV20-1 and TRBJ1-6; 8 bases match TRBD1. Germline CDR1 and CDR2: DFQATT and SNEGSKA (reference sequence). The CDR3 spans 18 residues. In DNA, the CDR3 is TGCAGTGCTAGAGGGCACGAGACAGGGGCACGATATAATGCACCCCTCCACTTT. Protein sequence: CSARGHETGARYNAPLHF.

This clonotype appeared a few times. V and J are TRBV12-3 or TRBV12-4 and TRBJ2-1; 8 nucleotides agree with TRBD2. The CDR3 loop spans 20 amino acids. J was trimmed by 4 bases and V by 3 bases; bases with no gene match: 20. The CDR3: CASSFSGGGILSLIYNEQFF. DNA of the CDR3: TGTGCCAGCAGTTTCTCTGGCGGGGGGATCCTCAGCCTTATATACAATGAGCAGTTCTTC.

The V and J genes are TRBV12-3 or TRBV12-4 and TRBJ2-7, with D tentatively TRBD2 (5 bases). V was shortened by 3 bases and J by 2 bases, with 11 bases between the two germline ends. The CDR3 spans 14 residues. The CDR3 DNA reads TGTGCCAGCAGTTTTTCGGTGGAGGCCTACGAGCAGTACTTC. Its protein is CASSFSVEAYEQYF.